These T cell receptor beta chains were read from a single sample in a study of blood T cell repertoires in COVID-19. TCRdb keeps only in-frame clones here, not all; method: immunoSEQ multiplex PCR. The sample records 50,000 or so clones, approximately 85% being singletons. Sequenced material: peripheral blood. Every receptor here comes from a human donor in a cohort sampled during active COVID-19. CDR3s include the opening cysteine and the closing phenylalanine or tryptophan. A D gene is named only where the DNA matches it firmly. The size field is filled for only some rows; it gives once, few, many or a size class.

J gene,V gene,clone size,D gene,CDR3 protein,CDR3 DNA
TRBJ2-7,TRBV3-1/TRBV3-2,.,TRBD2,CASSQGLAGAWGEQYF,TGTGCCAGCAGCCAAGGACTAGCGGGGGCTTGGGGCGAGCAGTACTTC
TRBJ1-2,TRBV7-3,.,TRBD1,CASSRGQGNGYTF,TGTGCCAGCAGCCGGGGACAGGGGAATGGCTACACCTTC
TRBJ1-2,TRBV11-2,.,.,CASSLSDYGYTF,TGTGCCAGCAGCTTATCGGACTATGGCTACACCTTC
TRBJ1-4,TRBV18,.,TRBD1,CASAMGQTEKLFF,TGTGCCAGCGCAATGGGACAGACTGAAAAACTGTTTTTT
TRBJ2-4,TRBV7-2,.,TRBD2,CASSSFYSGSRAKNIQYF,TGTGCCAGCAGCTCATTTTATAGCGGGAGTAGAGCCAAAAACATTCAGTACTTC
TRBJ2-5,TRBV15,.,.,CATSREGTQETQYF,TGTGCCACCAGCAGAGAGGGCACGCAAGAGACCCAGTACTTC
TRBJ2-2,TRBV5-4,.,TRBD2,CASSLAGIAGVRVNTGELFF,TGTGCCAGCAGCTTGGCCGGGATAGCGGGAGTAAGGGTGAACACCGGGGAGCTGTTTTTT
TRBJ1-1,TRBV7-8,.,TRBD1,CASSLSGGETEAFF,TGTGCCAGCAGCTTATCAGGGGGTGAGACTGAAGCTTTCTTT
TRBJ2-7,TRBV6-6,.,TRBD1,CASNPGQGASEQYF,TGTGCCAGCAATCCGGGACAGGGGGCGTCCGAGCAGTACTTC
TRBJ2-7,TRBV6-1,.,.,CASSEARQGWEEQYF,TGTGCCAGCAGTGAAGCCCGCCAGGGGTGGGAAGAGCAGTACTTC
TRBJ2-1,TRBV7-6,.,TRBD2,CASSPLAGETRNEQFF,TGTGCCAGCAGCCCCCTAGCGGGAGAAACACGGAATGAGCAGTTCTTC
TRBJ1-1,TRBV28,.,TRBD1,CASRTTGGTEAFF,TGTGCCAGCAGGACAACAGGGGGGACTGAAGCTTTCTTT
TRBJ2-7,TRBV27,.,TRBD2,CASSPPGREGLAYEQYF,TGTGCCAGCAGTCCCCCAGGGCGGGAGGGCCTCGCCTACGAGCAGTACTTC
TRBJ2-2,TRBV4-2,once,.,CASSPRLEGELFF,TGTGCCAGCAGCCCCAGACTAGAAGGGGAGCTGTTTTTT
TRBJ2-3,TRBV4-1,.,.,CASSQIHLASTDTQYF,TGCGCCAGCAGCCAAATACATCTAGCTAGCACAGATACGCAGTATTTT
TRBJ2-3,TRBV6-5,.,.,CASRPLEGTDTQYF,TGTGCCAGCAGGCCTTTGGAGGGCACAGATACGCAGTATTTT
TRBJ1-5,TRBV30,.,TRBD1,CAWSGDRGIQPQHF,TGTGCCTGGAGTGGGGACAGGGGCATTCAGCCCCAGCATTTT
TRBJ1-2,TRBV6-1,.,.,CASSEGQYGYTF,TGTGCCAGCAGTGAGGGGCAATATGGCTACACCTTC
TRBJ2-7,TRBV2,.,.,CASTGLYEQYF,TGTGCCAGCACCGGACTCTACGAGCAGTACTTC
TRBJ2-1,TRBV7-3,.,.,CASRLTTGTQQFF,TGTGCCAGCAGGCTTACTACCGGGACTCAGCAGTTCTTC
TRBJ1-1,TRBV2,.,.,CASSEAGLEAFF,TGTGCCAGCAGTGAAGCTGGGCTTGAAGCTTTCTTT
TRBJ2-7,TRBV6-5,.,.,CASSLFPMGSSYEQYF,TGTGCCAGCAGTTTATTCCCTATGGGCAGCTCCTACGAGCAGTACTTC
TRBJ1-1,TRBV30,once,.,CACAPGETEAFF,TGTGCCTGTGCACCAGGGGAAACTGAAGCTTTCTTT
TRBJ1-2,TRBV12-3/TRBV12-4,once,.,CASSIQGPDGYTF,TGTGCCAGCAGTATACAGGGTCCGGATGGCTACACCTTC
TRBJ1-1,TRBV4-1,.,.,CASSQLPRGRAFF,TGCGCCAGCAGCCAACTTCCCAGGGGACGAGCTTTCTTT
TRBJ1-6,TRBV5-1,.,TRBD1,CASSLGDRGGSPLHF,TGCGCCAGCAGCTTGGGGGACAGGGGAGGATCACCCCTCCACTTT
TRBJ1-1,TRBV19,.,.,CASSIDTGNTEAFF,TGTGCCAGTAGTATAGATACGGGGAACACTGAAGCTTTCTTT
TRBJ2-7,TRBV12-3/TRBV12-4,.,.,CASSLGPADKNF,TGTGCCAGCAGTTTAGGGCCGGCCGACAAGAACTTC
TRBJ2-1,TRBV3-1/TRBV3-2,.,TRBD2,CASSPTSGTWNEQFF,TGTGCCAGCAGCCCGACTAGCGGGACTTGGAATGAGCAGTTCTTC
TRBJ2-5,TRBV27,.,.,CASSLTGQTGETQYF,TGTGCCAGCAGTCTGACAGGTCAAACCGGGGAGACCCAGTACTTC
TRBJ1-2,TRBV7-2,.,.,CASSFQQFSDGYTF,TGTGCCAGCAGCTTCCAACAATTCAGCGATGGCTACACCTTC
TRBJ2-2,TRBV2,.,.,CASNPSANTGELFF,TGTGCCAGCAACCCTAGCGCGAACACCGGGGAGCTGTTTTTT